The 26 T cell receptor beta chains presented below share a single source sample, sequenced in a study of T-cell memory formation after mild COVID-19 (dated by TCRdb to the early 2020s). The library was prepared using 5' RACE. Sequencing was carried out with an Illumina NovaSeq 6000. TCRdb cleaned the public reads at Q25 with fastp, built clones with MiXCR and kept in-frame beta chains. Each entry is one CDR3 protein sequence, shown with its most common DNA and genes. The sample data list fewer than 30,000 distinct CDR3 sequences, and roughly 12% of these were observed just once. The ten largest clonotypes hold approximately 16% of the sample. Sequencing was done on a sample of PBMCs or a T cell subset sorted from them (not recorded which). These receptors were taken from an adult woman who had mild COVID-19 (a few samples of this study predate the infection). The sample titles of this study are shuffled in the database, so cell type and time point are left out; the donor was told from shared clones.

This chain joins TRBV12-3 or TRBV12-4 and TRBJ1-2, with 9 bases lining up with TRBD1. The CDR3 is 15 residues long. Losses at the gene ends were 2 bases for V and 4 bases for J; bases not matched to a gene: 5. This CDR3 is CASSLRGTGLYGYTF. CDR3 in DNA: TGTGCCAGCAGTTTACGAGGGACAGGGCTCTATGGCTACACCTTC.

In this sample, this clonotype turned up many times. This chain links TRBV6-2 or TRBV6-3 with TRBJ1-1; no clear D. The CDR3 contains 13 residues. The V and J ends lost 4 bases and 1 base respectively, with 7 bases between them. Germline CDR1 is MNHEY and CDR2 is SVGEGT. The CDR3 region is CASSWAENTEAFF. CDR3 bases: TGTGCCAGCAGTTGGGCAGAGAACACTGAAGCTTTCTTT.

This clonotype was observed at least ten times. The chain uses TRBV15 and TRBJ2-1; unclear D gene. This CDR3 is built from 15 residues. Germline lookup yields CDR1 LNHNV and CDR2 YYDKDF (reference sequence). The germline V and J ends were trimmed by 0 bases and 0 bases, with 6 bases remaining between them. The CDR3 spells CATSRDTDSYNEQFF. Here the CDR3 DNA reads TGTGCCACCAGCAGAGATACGGACTCCTACAATGAGCAGTTCTTC.

About this clonotype: Given a much more abundant clone one base away, this may be a read error. The V and J genes are TRBV19 and TRBJ2-1, with D perhaps TRBD1 (6 bases). The CDR3 extends over 16 amino acids. V was trimmed by 11 bases and J by 0 bases, leaving 20 bases between them. CDR1 LNHDA and CDR2 SQIVND come from the germline V gene (reference sequence). CDR3 loop: CAPADRVTPSYNEQFF. CDR3 DNA: TGTGCCCCTGCGGACAGAGTCACACCCTCCTACAATGAGCAGTTCTTC.

This sequence joins TRBV6-5 and TRBJ2-1, with 9 bases matching TRBD1. The CDR3 sequence is 16 residues long. The V and J ends lost 6 bases and 10 bases, in that order; junction bases with no gene match: 16. CDR1 and CDR2 (germline): MNHEY, SVGAGI. For the CDR3, the DNA is TGTGCCAGCAGCCTGGGAGGGGACAGGGTCCTGAAGGAGCAGTTCTTC. Its translation: CASSLGGDRVLKEQFF.

This clonotype was detected ten times or more. The gene calls are TRBV7-2 and TRBJ2-7, with TRBD1 matching 7 bases. The length of the CDR3 is 13 residues. V trimming: 5 bases; J trimming: 5 bases; junction bases outside the gene matches: 6. Per the germline V gene, CDR1 is SGHTA and CDR2 is FQGNSA. CDR3 sequence: CASSRTGYNEQYF. CDR3 sequence (DNA): TGTGCCAGCAGCCGGACAGGTTACAACGAGCAGTACTTC.

This clonotype was seen at least ten times. The rearrangement uses TRBV3-1 and TRBJ2-1, with D perhaps matching TRBD1 (6 bases). CDR1 and CDR2 from the germline V gene are LGHDT and YNNKEL (reference sequence). V was clipped by 4 bases and J by 6 bases, with 25 bases between them. The CDR3 is made up of 18 amino acids. The CDR3 spells CASSRLNAIQGLSNEQFF. In nucleotides, the CDR3 is TGTGCCAGCAGCCGACTCAACGCAATACAGGGTTTAAGCAATGAGCAGTTCTTC.

The sample holds many counts of this clonotype. The chain joins TRBV19 to TRBJ2-5; 8 nucleotides agree with TRBD2. Germline lookup yields CDR1 LNHDA and CDR2 SQIVND (reference sequence). The length of the CDR3 is 12 residues. DNA for the CDR3: TGTGCAGCGGGGGTCCCGGCGGAGACCCAGTACTTC. Its translation is CAAGVPAETQYF. The full variable domain, in which reference TRBV19 and TRBJ2-5 provide the parts outside the CDR3, is DGGITQSPKYLFRKEGQNVTLSCEQNLNHDAMYWYRQDPGQGLRLIYYSQIVNDFQKGDIAEGYSVSREKKESFPLTVTSAQKNPTAFYLCAAGVPAETQYFGPGTRLLVL.

The gene calls are TRBV7-2 and TRBJ1-1; 8 nucleotides align to TRBD1. Trimming at V came to 8 bases and at J to 11 bases, leaving 13 bases not matched to a gene. Looked up from germline, CDR1 is SGHTA and CDR2 is FQGNSA. The CDR3 length is 13 residues. CDR3 nucleotides: TGTGCCAGCGAACAGGGGGGAAATCCGGTCGCTTTCTTT. It encodes CASEQGGNPVAFF.

Regarding this clonotype: A read error may be the cause here, since a much bigger clone is one base away. This chain uses TRBV20-1 with TRBJ2-5; 8 bases line up with TRBD2. This CDR3 is built from 14 residues. The germline CDR1 and CDR2 sequences are DFQATT and SNEGSKA (reference sequence). Here the CDR3 DNA reads TGCAGTGCTCCCGAGCGGGGGACACAAGAGACCAAGTACTTC. Protein sequence: CSAPERGTQETKYF.

CDR3 protein: CASSHLDAYEQYF. CDR3 sequence (DNA): TGTGCCAGCAGCCACCTCGACGCGTACGAGCAGTACTTC. The chain joins TRBV14 to TRBJ2-7; D unclear. CDR3 length: 13 residues. Germline V gene data show CDR1 as SGHDN and CDR2 as FVKESK. V was trimmed by 3 bases and J by 4 bases, leaving 10 bases between them.

This chain joins TRBV7-2 and TRBJ2-1, with 9 bases aligning to TRBD2. This CDR3 is built from 16 residues. Germline V gene lookup returns CDR1 SGHTA and CDR2 FQGNSA. J lost 6 bases, V lost 3 bases, and 9 bases had no gene match. This CDR3 is CASSFRVSSGVNEQFF. CDR3 bases: TGTGCCAGCAGCTTCAGGGTGTCTAGCGGGGTCAATGAGCAGTTCTTC.

This clonotype showed up many times. CDR3 region: CASSLGAGTDTQYF. The CDR3 DNA reads as TGTGCCAGCAGCTTAGGAGCAGGGACAGATACGCAGTATTTT. The genes are TRBV7-2 and TRBJ2-3; a possible D gene is TRBD1 (5 bases). Trimming left V 1 base short and J 3 bases short, with 8 bases between. This CDR3 is built from 14 residues. Germline V lookup: CDR1 SGHTA, CDR2 FQGNSA.

This clonotype was picked up many times. This chain connects TRBV27 to TRBJ1-4; 9 nucleotides agree with TRBD1. The CDR3 extends over 15 amino acids. Per germline, CDR1 MNHEY and CDR2 SMNVEV (reference sequence). V was pared by 5 bases and J by 8 bases, with 9 bases of the junction left unmatched. Written as DNA, the CDR3 is TGTGCCAGCAGTCCATTACAGGGGGCGCGGGAAAAACTGTTTTTT. This codes for CASSPLQGAREKLFF. The full variable domain, rest sourced from reference TRBV27 and TRBJ1-4, is EAQVTQNPRYLITVTGKKLTVTCSQNMNHEYMSWYRQDPGLGLRQIYYSMNVEVTDKGDVPEGYKVSRKEKRNFPLILESPSPNQTSLYFCASSPLQGAREKLFFGSGTQLSVL.

Within the sample, this clonotype is medium-sized (0.01 to 0.1%). The chain has TRBV5-1 and TRBJ2-3; D possibly corresponds to TRBD1 (6 bases). Trimming removed 7 bases from V and 3 bases from J, with 12 bases in between. The CDR3 runs 13 residues. Per germline, CDR1 SGHRS and CDR2 YFSETQ. In nucleotides, the CDR3 is TGCGCCAGCGCGAGGGGGTTTACAGATACGCAGTATTTT. Translated: CASARGFTDTQYF.

This clonotype came up many times. V is TRBV6-5 and J is TRBJ1-1, with D maybe TRBD1 (6 bases). Germline CDR1 reads MNHEY; CDR2 reads SVGAGI. The CDR3 length is 12 residues. V was pared by 6 bases and J by 5 bases, with 10 bases between. The CDR3 loop is CASRDQGTEAFF. CDR3 nucleotide sequence: TGTGCCAGCAGGGACCAGGGGACTGAAGCTTTCTTT.

This clonotype appeared many times. V is TRBV5-4 and J is TRBJ2-1; D possibly corresponds to TRBD1 (5 bases). Germline lookup yields CDR1 SGHNT and CDR2 YYREEE (reference sequence). Trimming took off 2 bases at V and 9 bases at J, with 15 bases between the two ends. The CDR3 is 14 amino acids. In DNA form, the CDR3 reads TGTGCCAGCAGCTTCGGCAGGGAATATGGTGAGCAGTTCTTC. It codes for CASSFGREYGEQFF.

This clonotype occurred many times. This rearrangement joins TRBV10-3 to TRBJ1-2, with TRBD1 matching over 7 bases. The V gene end was trimmed by 6 bases and the J gene end by 6 bases; junction bases not matched to a gene: 7. Looked up from germline, CDR1 is ENHRY and CDR2 is SYGVKD. There are 13 residues in the CDR3. The CDR3 loop reads CAISGLTGHGYTF. The CDR3 bases are TGTGCCATCAGCGGCCTGACAGGGCATGGCTACACCTTC.

This clonotype has at least ten counts. This rearrangement joins TRBV12-3 or TRBV12-4 to TRBJ1-2; D gene uncertain. CDR3 size: 13 residues. Trimming pared 6 bases from V and 3 bases from J, leaving 11 bases between. CDR3 amino acids: CASSFTVDYGYTF. As DNA, the CDR3 is TGTGCCAGCAGCTTTACAGTAGACTATGGCTACACCTTC.

V is TRBV12-3 or TRBV12-4 and J is TRBJ2-2; possibly TRBD1 for D (5 bases). The CDR3 is 14 residues long. V was trimmed by 2 bases and J by 3 bases, leaving 7 bases between them. In DNA form, the CDR3 reads TGTGCCAGCAGTTTAAGCAGGGACACCGGGGAGCTGTTTTTT. Amino acids: CASSLSRDTGELFF.

Ten or more counts support this clonotype. The CDR3 DNA reads as TGTGCCAGCAGCTCGTCCCTAGGTAGGGGGACCGGGGAGCTGTTTTTT. Its protein product is CASSSSLGRGTGELFF. The gene calls are TRBV11-2 and TRBJ2-2, with D tentatively TRBD1 (6 bases). Germline CDR1 and CDR2: SGHAT and FQNNGV. CDR3 length: 16 amino acids. V lost 4 bases, J lost 5 bases, and 17 bases lay in between.

This clonotype was detected ten times or more. The CDR3 DNA reads as TGTGCCAGTAGCTCTCTCGGGACTAGCGCAAACTACGAGCAGTACTTC. It specifies CASSSLGTSANYEQYF. The chain joins TRBV19 to TRBJ2-7, with 10 positions matching TRBD2. Per germline, CDR1 LNHDA and CDR2 SQIVND (reference sequence). The CDR3 has 16 residues. After removal of 6 bases from V and 3 bases from J, the junction contained 11 bases not matched to a gene.

This clonotype showed up many times. This chain uses TRBV5-1 with TRBJ1-1; 11 bases match TRBD1. CDR1 is SGHRS, CDR2 YFSETQ, per germline. J was trimmed by 4 bases and V by 3 bases; bases with no gene match: 5. The CDR3 is 15 residues long. CDR3 residues: CASSSWTGGITEAFF. The CDR3 region has the DNA TGCGCCAGCAGCTCTTGGACAGGGGGCATCACTGAAGCTTTCTTT.

Ten or more counts support this clonotype. V is TRBV18 and J is TRBJ1-5, with D perhaps TRBD1 (6 bases). Germline CDR1 reads KGHSH; CDR2 reads LQKENI. Trimming shortened V by 3 bases and J by 0 bases, and 12 bases separated the two germline ends. The CDR3 has 16 residues. DNA for the CDR3: TGTGCCAGCTCACCGAGGCAACAGGGTAGCAATCAGCCCCAGCATTTT. Translated: CASSPRQQGSNQPQHF.

The table lists this clonotype with a count of one. This rearrangement joins TRBV7-6 to TRBJ2-3; 8 bases are a match to TRBD2. Germline assignment: CDR1 SGHVS and CDR2 FNYEAQ. The CDR3 length is 15 residues. The V segment lost 0 bases and the J segment 3 bases; nucleotides outside the gene matches: 2. CDR3 DNA: TGTGCCAGCAGCTTAGCACTAGCGGAAACAGATACGCAGTATTTT. It yields the protein CASSLALAETDTQYF.

This clonotype has a count of ten or more. V is TRBV18 and J is TRBJ2-1; 9 positions match TRBD1. This CDR3 region has 15 residues. V lost 4 bases, J lost 6 bases, and 7 bases stayed unmatched. Germline loops: CDR1 KGHSH, CDR2 LQKENI. CDR3 residues: CASSQGGQGPNEQFF. CDR3 nucleotide sequence: TGTGCCAGCTCACAGGGGGGACAGGGCCCCAATGAGCAGTTCTTC. Filled out from reference TRBV18 and TRBJ2-1, the complete variable domain reads NAGVMQNPRHLVRRRGQEARLRCSPMKGHSHVYWYRQLPEEGLKFMVYLQKENIIDESGMPKERFSAEFPKEGPSILRIQQVVRGDSAAYFCASSQGGQGPNEQFFGPGTRLTVL.